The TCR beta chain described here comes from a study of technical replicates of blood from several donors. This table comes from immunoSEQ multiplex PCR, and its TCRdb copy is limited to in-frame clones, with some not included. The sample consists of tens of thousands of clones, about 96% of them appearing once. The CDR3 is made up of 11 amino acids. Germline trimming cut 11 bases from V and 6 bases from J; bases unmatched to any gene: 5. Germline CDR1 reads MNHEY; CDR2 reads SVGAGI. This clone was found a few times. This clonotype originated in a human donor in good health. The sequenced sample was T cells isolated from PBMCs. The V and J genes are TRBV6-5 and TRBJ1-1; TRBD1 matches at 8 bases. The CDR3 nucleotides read TGTGCCGTACAGGGGGGCGCTGAAGCTTTCTTT. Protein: CAVQGGAEAFF.